This T cell receptor beta chain was recovered during a study of cytomegalovirus exposure and HLA in healthy donors. Germline V lookup: CDR1 SNHLY, CDR2 FYNNEI. Trimming left V 7 bases short and J 1 base short, with 10 bases between. The CDR3 has 13 amino acids. The primer mix had 60 Vbeta and 13 Jbeta primers. The table came from immunoSEQ multiplex PCR; TCRdb's copy has only in-frame clones and leaves some out. In the table there are 100,000 to 150,000 clones, 80% of which are singletons. This sequence originates from a man aged 25 to 40 in good health and CMV-seronegative. The chain couples TRBV2 to TRBJ1-1; D uncertain. Sequences were obtained from PBMCs. CDR3 DNA sequence: TGTGCCAGCAAGCAGGAAGGGAACACTGAAGCTTTCTTT. Protein: CASKQEGNTEAFF.